This TCR beta chain was recorded in a study of metastatic and nonmetastatic thyroid tumors. As for the study in general: Malignant and benign thyroid patients had repertoires compared in peripheral blood and tumor or nodule tissue. Overall study findings and caveats: As reported, TCR beta diversity in blood and tumor was significantly higher in malignant thyroid tumors than in benign nodules.

Thyroid surgery was preceded by no treatment in any patient. The germline V gene encodes CDR1 MDHEN and CDR2 SYDVKM. Trimming pared 5 bases from V and 1 base from J, leaving 18 bases between. The CDR3 has 16 residues. TCRdb reanalyzed the PCR reads via MiXCR. This table holds 4,000 or so clones, just under 30% found once. By share, this clone counts as large (0.1 to 1%). Its antigen is unidentified. Sequencing used adjacent normal tissue. The clonotype was recovered from a male donor with papillary thyroid cancer or a benign thyroid nodule (not recorded which). Some clones in this sample may be carry-over from other donors' samples. J is TRBJ2-7 and V is TRBV28, with TRBD1 as a possible D gene (6 bases). The CDR3 protein is CASSRSGTQPSYEQYF. Here the CDR3 DNA reads TGTGCCAGCAGTAGATCCGGGACACAACCTTCCTACGAGCAGTACTTC.